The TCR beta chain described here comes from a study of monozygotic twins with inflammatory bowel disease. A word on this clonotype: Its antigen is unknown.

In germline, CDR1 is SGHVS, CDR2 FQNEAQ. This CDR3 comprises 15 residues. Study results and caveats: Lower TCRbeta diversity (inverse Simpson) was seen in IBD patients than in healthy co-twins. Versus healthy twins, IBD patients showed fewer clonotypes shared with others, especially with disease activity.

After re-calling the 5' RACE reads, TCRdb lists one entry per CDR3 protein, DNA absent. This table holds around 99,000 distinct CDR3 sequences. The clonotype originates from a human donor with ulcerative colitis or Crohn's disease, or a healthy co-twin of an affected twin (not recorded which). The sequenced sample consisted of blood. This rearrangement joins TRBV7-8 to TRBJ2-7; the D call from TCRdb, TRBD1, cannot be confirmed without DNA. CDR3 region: CASSADRGRTYEQYF.